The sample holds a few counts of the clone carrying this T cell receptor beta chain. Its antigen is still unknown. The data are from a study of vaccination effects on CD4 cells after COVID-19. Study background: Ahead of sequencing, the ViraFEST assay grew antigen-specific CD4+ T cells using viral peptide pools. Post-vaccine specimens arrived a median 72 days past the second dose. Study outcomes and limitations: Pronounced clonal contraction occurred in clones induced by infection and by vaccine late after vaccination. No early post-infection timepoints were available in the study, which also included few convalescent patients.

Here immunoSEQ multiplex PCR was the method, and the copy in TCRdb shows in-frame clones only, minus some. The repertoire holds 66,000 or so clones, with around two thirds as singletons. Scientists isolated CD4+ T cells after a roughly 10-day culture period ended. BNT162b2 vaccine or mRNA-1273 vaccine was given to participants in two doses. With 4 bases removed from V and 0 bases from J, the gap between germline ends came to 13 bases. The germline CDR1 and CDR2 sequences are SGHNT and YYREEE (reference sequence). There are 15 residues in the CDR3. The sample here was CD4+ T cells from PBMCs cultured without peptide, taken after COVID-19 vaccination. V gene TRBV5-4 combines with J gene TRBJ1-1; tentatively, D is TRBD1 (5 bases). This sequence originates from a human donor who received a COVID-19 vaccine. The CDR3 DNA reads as TGTGCCAGCAGCCTTGCGACAGACATGAACACTGAAGCTTTCTTT. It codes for CASSLATDMNTEAFF.